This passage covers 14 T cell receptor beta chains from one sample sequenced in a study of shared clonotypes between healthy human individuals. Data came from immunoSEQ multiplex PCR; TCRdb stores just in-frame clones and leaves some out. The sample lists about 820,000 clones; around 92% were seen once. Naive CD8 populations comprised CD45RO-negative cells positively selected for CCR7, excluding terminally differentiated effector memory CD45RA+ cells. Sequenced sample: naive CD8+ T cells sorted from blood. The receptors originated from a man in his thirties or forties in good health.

The CDR3 reads CASSQAPRAIGQFF. CDR3 nucleotides: TGTGCCAGCAGCCAAGCACCGAGGGCTATAGGTCAGTTCTTC. V and J are TRBV14 and TRBJ2-1, with a tentative D call TRBD2 (5 bases). The V end was cut by 1 base, the J end by 13 bases, with 17 bases between. Germline-derived CDR1 and CDR2 are SGHDN and FVKESK. The CDR3 runs to 14 residues.

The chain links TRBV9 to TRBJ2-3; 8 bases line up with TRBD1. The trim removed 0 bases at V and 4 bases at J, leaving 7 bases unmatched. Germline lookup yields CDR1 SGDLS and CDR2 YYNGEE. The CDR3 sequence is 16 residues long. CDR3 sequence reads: CASSVVNYRGSDTQYF. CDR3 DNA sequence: TGTGCCAGCAGCGTAGTGAATTACAGGGGGTCAGATACGCAGTATTTT.

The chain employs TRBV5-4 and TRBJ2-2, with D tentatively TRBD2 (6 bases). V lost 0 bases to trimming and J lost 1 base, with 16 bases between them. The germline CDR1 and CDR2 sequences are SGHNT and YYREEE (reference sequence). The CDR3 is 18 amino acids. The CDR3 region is CASSLEAGRQMNTGELFF. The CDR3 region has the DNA TGTGCCAGCAGCTTGGAGGCGGGGAGACAGATGAACACCGGGGAGCTGTTTTTT.

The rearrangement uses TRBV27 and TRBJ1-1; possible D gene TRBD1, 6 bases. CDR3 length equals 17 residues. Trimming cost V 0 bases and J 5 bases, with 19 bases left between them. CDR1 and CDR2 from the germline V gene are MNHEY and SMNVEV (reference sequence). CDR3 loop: CASSLSPWVGGGTEAFF. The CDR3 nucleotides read TGTGCCAGCAGTTTATCCCCCTGGGTCGGAGGGGGAACTGAAGCTTTCTTT.

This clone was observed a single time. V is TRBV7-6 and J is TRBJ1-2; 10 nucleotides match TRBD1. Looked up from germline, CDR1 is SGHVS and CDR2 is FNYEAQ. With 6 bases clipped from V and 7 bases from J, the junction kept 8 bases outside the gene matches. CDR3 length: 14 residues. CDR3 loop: CASSPTGGWFGYTF. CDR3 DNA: TGTGCCAGCAGTCCGACAGGGGGCTGGTTTGGCTACACCTTC.

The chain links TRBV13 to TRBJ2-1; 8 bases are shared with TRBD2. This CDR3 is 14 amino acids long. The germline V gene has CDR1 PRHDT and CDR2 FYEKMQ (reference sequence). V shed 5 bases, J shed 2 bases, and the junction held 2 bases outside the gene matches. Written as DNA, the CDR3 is TGTGCCAGCAGCCCGGGGGGGACCTACAATGAGCAGTTCTTC. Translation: CASSPGGTYNEQFF.

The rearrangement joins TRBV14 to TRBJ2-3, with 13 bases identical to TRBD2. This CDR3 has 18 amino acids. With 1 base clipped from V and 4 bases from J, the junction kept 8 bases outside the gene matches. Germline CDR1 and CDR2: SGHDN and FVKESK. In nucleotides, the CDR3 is TGTGCCAGCAGCCAAGTCTGGACTAGCGGGAGAGTCGCAGATACGCAGTATTTT. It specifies CASSQVWTSGRVADTQYF.

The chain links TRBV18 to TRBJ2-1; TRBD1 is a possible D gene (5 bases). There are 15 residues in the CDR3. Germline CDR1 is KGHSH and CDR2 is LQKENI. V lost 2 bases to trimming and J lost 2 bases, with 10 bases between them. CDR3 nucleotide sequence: TGTGCCAGCTCACCAGGAGACAGCCCCTACAATGAGCAGTTCTTC. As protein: CASSPGDSPYNEQFF.

The CDR3 reads CASSFLPGQGNYEQYF. Written as DNA, the CDR3 is TGTGCCAGCAGCTTCCTTCCGGGACAGGGGAACTACGAGCAGTACTTC. This rearrangement joins TRBV7-6 to TRBJ2-7; TRBD1 matches at 10 bases. The germline V gene encodes CDR1 SGHVS and CDR2 FNYEAQ. V was pared by 3 bases and J by 3 bases, with 8 bases of the junction left unmatched. The CDR3 runs to 16 residues.

CDR3 residues: CASRAGNTIYF. DNA of the CDR3: TGTGCCAGCAGGGCTGGAAACACCATATATTTT. This chain connects TRBV9 to TRBJ1-3; no firm D call. V gave up 5 bases and J gave up 2 bases, with 2 bases separating them. CDR1 SGDLS and CDR2 YYNGEE come from the germline V gene. The CDR3 covers 11 residues.

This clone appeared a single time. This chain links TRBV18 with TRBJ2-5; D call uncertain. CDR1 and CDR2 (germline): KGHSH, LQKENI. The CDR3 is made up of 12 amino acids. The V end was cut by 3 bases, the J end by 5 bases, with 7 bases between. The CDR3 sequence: CASSPDVETQYF. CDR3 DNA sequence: TGTGCCAGCTCACCGGATGTGGAGACCCAGTACTTC.

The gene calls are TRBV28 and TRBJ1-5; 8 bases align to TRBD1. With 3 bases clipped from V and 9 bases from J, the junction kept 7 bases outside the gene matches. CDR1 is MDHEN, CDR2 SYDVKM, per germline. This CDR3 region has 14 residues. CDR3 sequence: CASSFETRGLPQHF. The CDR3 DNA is TGTGCCAGCAGTTTTGAGACCAGGGGGCTGCCCCAGCATTTT.

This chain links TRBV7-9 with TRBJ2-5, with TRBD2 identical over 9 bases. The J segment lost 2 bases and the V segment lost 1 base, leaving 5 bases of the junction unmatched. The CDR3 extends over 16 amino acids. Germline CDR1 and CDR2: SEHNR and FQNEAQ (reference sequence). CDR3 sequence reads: CASSLEAGGGQETQYF. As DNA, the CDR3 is TGTGCCAGCAGCTTAGAAGCGGGAGGAGGGCAAGAGACCCAGTACTTC.

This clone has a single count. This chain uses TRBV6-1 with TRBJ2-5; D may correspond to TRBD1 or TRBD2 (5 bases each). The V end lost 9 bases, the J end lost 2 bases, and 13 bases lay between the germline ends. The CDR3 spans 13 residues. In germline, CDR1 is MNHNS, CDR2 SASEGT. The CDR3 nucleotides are TGTGCCAGTAATCCGGGACCTCAAGAGACCCAGTACTTC. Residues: CASNPGPQETQYF.